This passage covers 4 T cell receptor beta chains from one sample sequenced in a study of chemoradiotherapy in HPV16-positive cancers. Sequencing used immunoSEQ multiplex PCR; TCRdb keeps in-frame clones, though not all of them. The sample consists of about 5,200 clones, 85% of them appearing once. Sequenced here: tumor tissue, sampled from a patient who underwent chemoradiotherapy. All receptors derive from a human donor with HPV-associated anogenital cancer.

The V and J genes are TRBV9 and TRBJ1-5; the D is unclear. V shed 0 bases and J shed 2 bases, with 9 bases lying between them. The CDR3 covers 15 residues. In germline, CDR1 is SGDLS, CDR2 YYNGEE. CDR3: CASSVGDGGNQPQHF. CDR3 coding DNA: TGTGCCAGCAGCGTAGGGGATGGGGGCAATCAGCCCCAGCATTTT.

The rearrangement uses TRBV29-1 and TRBJ2-1, with 8 positions matching TRBD2. Germline V gives CDR1 SQVTM, CDR2 ANQGSEA. This CDR3 contains 13 residues. V gave up 4 bases and J gave up 4 bases; unmatched junction bases: 3. CDR3 coding DNA: TGCAGCGTTGGCGGGGGGTCTTACAATGAGCAGTTCTTC. Translation: CSVGGGSYNEQFF.

This chain uses TRBV5-1 with TRBJ2-5, with a possible D match to TRBD2 (5 bases). V was shortened by 4 bases and J by 3 bases, with 13 bases between the two germline ends. CDR1 and CDR2 from the germline V gene are SGHRS and YFSETQ. The CDR3 spans 14 residues. This CDR3 reads CASSPGGSEETQYF. CDR3 nucleotide sequence: TGCGCCAGCAGCCCTGGCGGTAGCGAAGAGACCCAGTACTTC.

The chain combines TRBV20-1 with TRBJ2-4; no clear D gene. V lost 5 bases to trimming and J lost 7 bases, with 9 bases between them. Germline V gene sequence: CDR1 DFQATT, CDR2 SNEGSKA (reference sequence). The CDR3 loop spans 11 amino acids. The DNA of the CDR3 is TGCAGTGCTGCCGCCTCCAACATTCAGTACTTC. It translates to CSAAASNIQYF.